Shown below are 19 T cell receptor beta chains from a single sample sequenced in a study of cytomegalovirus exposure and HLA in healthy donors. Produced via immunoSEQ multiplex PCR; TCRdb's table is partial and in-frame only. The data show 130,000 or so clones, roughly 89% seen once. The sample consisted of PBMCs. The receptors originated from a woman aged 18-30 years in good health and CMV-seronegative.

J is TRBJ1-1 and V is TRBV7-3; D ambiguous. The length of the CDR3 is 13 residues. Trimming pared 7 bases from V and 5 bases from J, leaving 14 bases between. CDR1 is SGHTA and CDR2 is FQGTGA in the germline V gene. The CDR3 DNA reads TGTGCCAGCACCCAATCCCGCCGGACTGAAGCTTTCTTT. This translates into CASTQSRRTEAFF.

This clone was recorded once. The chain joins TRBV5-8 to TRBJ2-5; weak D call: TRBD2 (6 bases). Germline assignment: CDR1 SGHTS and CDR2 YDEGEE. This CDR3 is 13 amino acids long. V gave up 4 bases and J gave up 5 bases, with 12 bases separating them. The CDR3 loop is CASSRDFRETQYF. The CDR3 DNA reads TGTGCCAGCAGCCGGGACTTTCGGGAGACCCAGTACTTC.

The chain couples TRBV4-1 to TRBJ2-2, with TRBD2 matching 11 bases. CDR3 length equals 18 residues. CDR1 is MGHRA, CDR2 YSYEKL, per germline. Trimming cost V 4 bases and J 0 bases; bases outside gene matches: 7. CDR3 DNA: TGCGCCAGCAGCCGTTCTAGCGGGGGGACCGCGAACACCGGGGAGCTGTTTTTT. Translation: CASSRSSGGTANTGELFF.

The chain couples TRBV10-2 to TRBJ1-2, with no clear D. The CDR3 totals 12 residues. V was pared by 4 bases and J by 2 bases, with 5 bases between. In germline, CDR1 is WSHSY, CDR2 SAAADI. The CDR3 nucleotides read TGCGCCAGCAGTGCTCTAAACTATGGCTACACCTTC. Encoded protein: CASSALNYGYTF.

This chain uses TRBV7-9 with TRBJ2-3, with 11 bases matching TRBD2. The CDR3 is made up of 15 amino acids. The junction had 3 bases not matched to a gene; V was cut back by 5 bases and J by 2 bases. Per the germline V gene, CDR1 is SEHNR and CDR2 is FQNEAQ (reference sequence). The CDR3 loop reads CASSLLAGDTDTQYF. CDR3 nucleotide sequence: TGTGCCAGCAGCCTACTAGCGGGGGACACAGATACGCAGTATTTT.

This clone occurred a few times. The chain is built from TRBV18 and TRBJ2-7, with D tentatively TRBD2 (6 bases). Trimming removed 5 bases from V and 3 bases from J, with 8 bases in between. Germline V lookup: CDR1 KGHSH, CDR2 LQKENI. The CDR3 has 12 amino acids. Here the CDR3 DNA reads TGTGCCAGCTCATCGGAGGGCTACGAGCAGTACTTC. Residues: CASSSEGYEQYF. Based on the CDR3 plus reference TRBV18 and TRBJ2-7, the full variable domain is NAGVMQNPRHLVRRRGQEARLRCSPMKGHSHVYWYRQLPEEGLKFMVYLQKENIIDESGMPKERFSAEFPKEGPSILRIQQVVRGDSAAYFCASSSEGYEQYFGPGTRLTVT.

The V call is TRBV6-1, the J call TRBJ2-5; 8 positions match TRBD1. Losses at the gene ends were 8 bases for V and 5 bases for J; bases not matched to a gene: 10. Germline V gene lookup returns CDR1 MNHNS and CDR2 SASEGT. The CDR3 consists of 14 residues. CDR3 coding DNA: TGTGCCAGCCGTCCCAGGGGGCAGGGCGAGACCCAGTACTTC. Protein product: CASRPRGQGETQYF.

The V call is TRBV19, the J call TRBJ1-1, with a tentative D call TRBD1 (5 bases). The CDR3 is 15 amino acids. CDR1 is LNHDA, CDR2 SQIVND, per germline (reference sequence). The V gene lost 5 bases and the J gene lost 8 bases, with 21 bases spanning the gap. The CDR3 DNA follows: TGTGCCAGTAGTTACACTGACAGCTCTCCTAGGGAAGCTTTCTTT. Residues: CASSYTDSSPREAFF.

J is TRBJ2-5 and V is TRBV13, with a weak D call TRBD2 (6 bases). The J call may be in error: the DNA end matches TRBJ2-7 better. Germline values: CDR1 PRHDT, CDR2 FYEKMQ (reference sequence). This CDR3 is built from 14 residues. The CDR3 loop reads CASRAMGLAYEQYF. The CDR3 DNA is TGTGCCAGCAGGGCCATGGGACTTGCCTACGAGCAGTACTTC.

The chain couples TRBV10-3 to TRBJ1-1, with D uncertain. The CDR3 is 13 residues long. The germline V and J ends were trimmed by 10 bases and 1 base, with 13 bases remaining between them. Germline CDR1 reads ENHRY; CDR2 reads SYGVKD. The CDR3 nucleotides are TGTGCCAACTCGGACGGGAGGAACACTGAAGCTTTCTTT. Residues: CANSDGRNTEAFF.

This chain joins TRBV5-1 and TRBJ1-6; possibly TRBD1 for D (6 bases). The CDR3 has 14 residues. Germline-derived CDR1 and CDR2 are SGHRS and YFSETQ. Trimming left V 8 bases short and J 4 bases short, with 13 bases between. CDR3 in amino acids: CARNRVSYNSPLHF. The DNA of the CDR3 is TGCGCCAGGAACAGGGTCTCTTATAATTCACCCCTCCACTTT.

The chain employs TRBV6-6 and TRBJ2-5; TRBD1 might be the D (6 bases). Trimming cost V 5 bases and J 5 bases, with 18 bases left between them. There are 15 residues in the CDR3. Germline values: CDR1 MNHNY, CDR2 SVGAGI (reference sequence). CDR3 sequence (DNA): TGTGCCAGCAGTAGGGAGAGCCAGGGGATGGAGACCCAGTACTTC. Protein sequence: CASSRESQGMETQYF.

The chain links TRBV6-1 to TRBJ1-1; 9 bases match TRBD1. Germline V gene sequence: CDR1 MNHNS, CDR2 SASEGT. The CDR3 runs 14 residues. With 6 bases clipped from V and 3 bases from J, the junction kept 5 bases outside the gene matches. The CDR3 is CASRPTGGDTEAFF. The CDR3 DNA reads TGTGCCAGCAGACCGACAGGGGGGGACACTGAAGCTTTCTTT.

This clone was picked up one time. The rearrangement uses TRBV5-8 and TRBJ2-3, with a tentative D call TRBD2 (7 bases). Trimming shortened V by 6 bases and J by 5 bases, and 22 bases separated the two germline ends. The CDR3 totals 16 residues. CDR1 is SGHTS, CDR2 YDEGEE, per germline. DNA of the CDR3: TGTGCCAGCACCCCCTTTAGGGGGGGCCCGATAGATACGCAGTATTTT. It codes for CASTPFRGGPIDTQYF.

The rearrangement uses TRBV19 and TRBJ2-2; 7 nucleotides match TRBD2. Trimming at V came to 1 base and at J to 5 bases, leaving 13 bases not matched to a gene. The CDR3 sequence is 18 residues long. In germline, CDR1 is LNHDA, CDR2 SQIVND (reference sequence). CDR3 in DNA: TGTGCCAGTAGTATAGCAGGCGGGGGTCGAACGGGGACCGGGGAGCTGTTTTTT. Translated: CASSIAGGGRTGTGELFF. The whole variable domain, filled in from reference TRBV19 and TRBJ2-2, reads DGGITQSPKYLFRKEGQNVTLSCEQNLNHDAMYWYRQDPGQGLRLIYYSQIVNDFQKGDIAEGYSVSREKKESFPLTVTSAQKNPTAFYLCASSIAGGGRTGTGELFFGEGSRLTVL.

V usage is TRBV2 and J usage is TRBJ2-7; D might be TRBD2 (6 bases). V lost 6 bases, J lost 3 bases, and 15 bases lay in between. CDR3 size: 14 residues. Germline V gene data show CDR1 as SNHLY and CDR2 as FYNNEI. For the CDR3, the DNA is TGTGCCAGCAGCGGGAGCGACAGAATCTACGAGCAGTACTTC. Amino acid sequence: CASSGSDRIYEQYF. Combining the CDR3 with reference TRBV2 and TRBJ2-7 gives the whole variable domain EPEVTQTPSHQVTQMGQEVILRCVPISNHLYFYWYRQILGQKVEFLVSFYNNEISEKSEIFDDQFSVERPDGSNFTLKIRSTKLEDSAMYFCASSGSDRIYEQYFGPGTRLTVT.

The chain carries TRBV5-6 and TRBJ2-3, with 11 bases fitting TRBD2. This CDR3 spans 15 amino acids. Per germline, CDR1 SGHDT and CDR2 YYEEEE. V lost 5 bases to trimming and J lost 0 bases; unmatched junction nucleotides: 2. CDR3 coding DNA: TGTGCCAGCAGAGGGACTAGCGGTAGCACAGATACGCAGTATTTT. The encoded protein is CASRGTSGSTDTQYF.

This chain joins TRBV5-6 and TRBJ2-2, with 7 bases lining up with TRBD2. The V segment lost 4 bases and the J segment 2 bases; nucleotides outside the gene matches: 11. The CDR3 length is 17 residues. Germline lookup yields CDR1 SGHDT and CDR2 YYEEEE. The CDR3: CASSPPLRGVNTGELFF. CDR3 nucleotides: TGTGCCAGCAGCCCTCCCCTCCGGGGGGTTAACACCGGGGAGCTGTTTTTT. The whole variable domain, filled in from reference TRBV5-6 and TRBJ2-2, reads DAGVTQSPTHLIKTRGQQVTLRCSPKSGHDTVSWYQQALGQGPQFIFQYYEEEERQRGNFPDRFSGHQFPNYSSELNVNALLLGDSALYLCASSPPLRGVNTGELFFGEGSRLTVL.

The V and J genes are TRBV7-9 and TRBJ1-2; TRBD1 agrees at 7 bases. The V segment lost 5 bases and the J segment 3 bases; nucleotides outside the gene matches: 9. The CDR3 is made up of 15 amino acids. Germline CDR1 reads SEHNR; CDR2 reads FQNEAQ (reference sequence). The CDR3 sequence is CASSMNRGKYYGYTF. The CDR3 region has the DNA TGTGCCAGCAGCATGAACAGGGGAAAGTACTATGGCTACACCTTC.